This is a list of T cell receptor beta chains from one sample in a study of shared clonotypes between healthy human individuals. TCRdb's copy holds only in-frame clones and misses some; the assay was immunoSEQ multiplex PCR. The sample records about 1.5 million clones, approximately 98% being singletons. The source material was naive CD4+ T cells sorted from blood. These TCRs come from a man aged 30-40 years in good health. Each CDR3 is given with its conserved first and last residue. Fields, in order: J gene, D gene, V gene, clone size, CDR3 protein, CDR3 DNA. D genes are given only for firm matches. The size entry is marked missing in some rows and otherwise reads once, few, many or a size class.

TRBJ2-1 . TRBV11-3 . CASSSGPYNEQFF TGTGCCAGCAGCTCGGGACCCTACAATGAGCAGTTCTTC
TRBJ2-1 TRBD2 TRBV5-1 . CASSEGWREWINEQFF TGCGCCAGCAGCGAGGGGTGGCGGGAGTGGATCAATGAGCAGTTCTTC
TRBJ1-3 TRBD1 TRBV9 . CASSARVGTAISGNTIYF TGTGCCAGCAGCGCCCGAGTCGGGACAGCCATCTCTGGAAACACCATATATTTT
TRBJ2-2 . TRBV19 . CATDPGPGELFF TGTGCCACTGACCCAGGGCCCGGGGAGCTGTTTTTT
TRBJ1-1 . TRBV7-9 once CASSRASTEAFF TGTGCCAGCAGCAGAGCCAGCACTGAAGCTTTCTTT
TRBJ2-7 . TRBV29-1 . CSVEGTQHYEQYF TGCAGCGTTGAGGGGACTCAACACTACGAGCAGTACTTC
TRBJ2-5 . TRBV25-1 . CASSEGTGRQETQYF TGTGCCAGCAGTGAAGGAACAGGGCGCCAAGAGACCCAGTACTTC
TRBJ1-2 . TRBV7-9 once CASSPRAHVYRDGYTF TGTGCCAGCAGCCCCCGCGCGCACGTCTACAGGGACGGCTACACCTTC
TRBJ1-4 . TRBV28 . CASSFPGGLNEKLFF TGTGCCAGCAGTTTCCCCGGGGGTCTCAATGAAAAACTGTTTTTT
TRBJ1-1 . TRBV7-8 . CASSFLGAGTSHEAFF TGTGCCAGCAGCTTTTTGGGGGCCGGGACATCCCATGAAGCTTTCTTT
TRBJ2-5 . TRBV5-4 . CASSLGVQETQYF TGTGCCAGCAGCTTAGGGGTTCAAGAGACCCAGTACTTC
TRBJ2-7 TRBD1 TRBV6-6 . CASSYSPGQGSREQYF TGTGCCAGCAGTTACTCTCCGGGACAGGGTTCTCGCGAGCAGTACTTC
TRBJ2-3 . TRBV10-3 . CAISRPHTGTSTDTQYF TGTGCCATCTCCCGGCCCCATACGGGAACTAGCACAGATACGCAGTATTTT
TRBJ2-1 TRBD2 TRBV25-1 . CASSGSGGYYNEQFF TGTGCCAGCAGTGGGTCGGGAGGGTATTACAATGAGCAGTTCTTC
TRBJ2-2 . TRBV11-2 once CASSLDGAYTGELFF TGTGCCAGCAGCTTAGACGGGGCATACACCGGGGAGCTGTTTTTT
TRBJ2-1 TRBD2 TRBV9 . CASSVRTSGDEQFF TGTGCCAGCAGCGTCAGGACTAGCGGGGATGAGCAGTTCTTC
TRBJ2-1 . TRBV18 . CASSPPGSNYNEQFF TGTGCCAGCTCACCACCGGGAAGTAACTACAATGAGCAGTTCTTC
TRBJ1-5 . TRBV9 . CASSVGSGGNQPQHF TGTGCCAGCAGCGTCGGCAGTGGGGGCAATCAGCCCCAGCATTTT
TRBJ2-7 . TRBV9 . CASSVGTVPYEQYF TGTGCCAGCAGCGTGGGAACGGTGCCCTACGAGCAGTACTTC
TRBJ2-7 TRBD1 TRBV5-1 . CASSLATGVTYEQYF TGCGCCAGCAGCTTGGCCACAGGGGTCACCTACGAGCAGTACTTC
TRBJ2-7 . TRBV6-4 . CASSDSSGPSYEQYF TGTGCCAGCAGTGACTCTAGCGGACCATCCTACGAGCAGTACTTC
TRBJ2-7 . TRBV10-3 . CAIAGQRLYEQYF TGTGCCATCGCAGGACAGAGGCTCTACGAGCAGTACTTC
TRBJ1-5 . TRBV28 . CASSSPDMGSQPQHF TGTGCCAGCAGTTCCCCGGACATGGGGAGTCAGCCCCAGCATTTT
TRBJ2-3 TRBD2 TRBV5-8 once CASSSELSGRAPDTQYF TGTGCCAGCAGCTCCGAACTCAGCGGGAGGGCCCCAGATACGCAGTATTTT
TRBJ1-1 TRBD1 TRBV28 . CASSYQGAKAFF TGTGCCAGCAGTTACCAGGGGGCGAAAGCTTTCTTT
TRBJ2-3 . TRBV5-5 . CASSLFGGSTDTQYF TGTGCCAGCAGCTTGTTCGGCGGGAGCACAGATACGCAGTATTTT
TRBJ1-2 . TRBV6-7 . CATLKGVGYGYTF TGTGCCACCCTAAAGGGGGTAGGCTATGGCTACACCTTC
TRBJ1-1 . TRBV12-1 . CASSSLQGLNTEAFF TGTGCCAGCAGCTCCCTACAGGGCCTGAACACTGAAGCTTTCTTT
TRBJ1-1 TRBD1 TRBV2 . CASTRGQGRTEAFF TGTGCCAGCACCAGGGGACAGGGAAGAACTGAAGCTTTCTTT
TRBJ2-7 . TRBV29-1 . CSVDGVRDEQYF TGCAGCGTTGACGGGGTTCGGGACGAGCAGTACTTC
TRBJ2-7 . TRBV27 . CASSRTVLYEQYF TGTGCCAGCAGTAGAACCGTACTCTACGAGCAGTACTTC
TRBJ2-3 . TRBV10-3 once CAITRGGVNVGQYF TGTGCCATCACCCGAGGCGGGGTGAATGTTGGGCAGTATTTT
TRBJ2-3 . TRBV5-1 . CASSSRWGTTDTQYF TGCGCCAGCAGCTCCCGGTGGGGGACCACAGATACGCAGTATTTT
TRBJ2-4 . TRBV19 . CASSIAAIQYF TGTGCCAGTAGTATCGCTGCCATTCAGTACTTC
TRBJ2-1 . TRBV6-6 . CASSYSAGRSNEQFF TGTGCCAGCAGTTACTCGGCGGGAAGAAGCAATGAGCAGTTCTTC
TRBJ2-3 TRBD2 TRBV29-1 . CSVDGGLAGASTDTQYF TGCAGCGTTGATGGGGGACTAGCGGGAGCTAGCACAGATACGCAGTATTTT
TRBJ1-5 . TRBV28 . CASSFQKNQPQHF TGTGCCAGCAGTTTTCAGAAGAATCAGCCCCAGCATTTT
TRBJ1-1 TRBD1 TRBV28 . CASRTGGTSPPEAFF TGTGCCAGCAGGACAGGGGGAACTAGTCCCCCTGAAGCTTTCTTT
TRBJ2-2 TRBD2 TRBV4-1 . CASSQEAAGGNTGELFF TGCGCCAGCAGCCAAGAGGCAGCGGGAGGGAACACCGGGGAGCTGTTTTTT
TRBJ2-1 . TRBV5-4 . CASARGGGGYNEQFF TGTGCCAGCGCCAGGGGTGGTGGGGGCTACAATGAGCAGTTCTTC
TRBJ2-1 TRBD2 TRBV7-9 . CASSAGTSGLYNEQFF TGTGCCAGCAGCGCGGGGACTAGCGGACTCTACAATGAGCAGTTCTTC